Sequencing of this T cell receptor (beta chain) was carried out in a study of cytomegalovirus exposure and HLA in healthy donors. Broader study findings: Researchers counted 164 TCR beta chains as cytomegalovirus-associated. Testing in vitro showed a few CMV-associated chains specific for CMV antigens.

The approximately 120-subject validation cohort, separate from the approximately 670-subject first cohort, included the donors. Points on this clone: Its antigen is unidentified.

The data were produced by immunoSEQ multiplex PCR, yet TCRdb's version contains in-frame clones alone and is incomplete. This repertoire shows roughly 98,000 clones, about 83% found once; its top ten account for 3.9%. Trimming took 4 bases from V and 7 from J; bases not matched to a gene: 12. The germline CDR1 and CDR2 sequences are MDHEN and SYDVKM. The CDR3 sequence is 16 residues long. Sequenced: PBMCs. The TCR comes from a woman aged 30 to 39 in good health and CMV-seronegative. The chain combines TRBV28 with TRBJ2-3; 9 bases are a match to TRBD1. This CDR3 reads CASSSSLGDRGNTQYF. CDR3 DNA: TGTGCCAGCAGTTCCAGCCTAGGAGACAGGGGGAATACGCAGTATTTT.